This TCR beta chain is from a study of shared clonotypes between healthy human individuals. Across the whole study: Donor composition was a couple of women and three men, aged 18 to 49.

Comment on this clone: The target antigen is unknown.

In the naive CD8 group, cells lacked CD45RO and were positively selected for CCR7, so terminally differentiated effector memory CD45RA+ cells were left out. Deep-level running was used for the assay. Generated by immunoSEQ multiplex PCR, the TCRdb table keeps only in-frame clones and is missing some. The sample yields around 2.1 million clones, approximately 94% seen once. V gave up 6 bases and J gave up 0 bases, with 13 bases separating them. Germline V CDR1 and CDR2: LGHNA, YNFKEQ. The CDR3 totals 15 residues. Study conclusions and caveats: Inspection by rarefaction showed sorted-subset sequencing to be incomplete despite large depth. Clonotypes shared by all four donors outscored non-shared clonotypes in generation probability.

The source of this sequence is a man aged 18-30 years in good health. Some clones in this sample may be carry-over from other donors' samples. The rearrangement links TRBV4-2 to TRBJ2-3; D is tentatively TRBD1 or TRBD2 (5 bases each). Sequenced material: naive CD8+ T cells from PBMCs. CDR3 bases: TGTGCCAGCAGATTGTCGGGGCCGAGCACAGATACGCAGTATTTT. This encodes CASRLSGPSTDTQYF.